This T cell receptor (beta chain) appears in the sequencing data of a study of post-analysis software for immune sequencing data (dated by TCRdb to about 2015). Some background on the complete study: Relapsing-remitting, secondary progressive and progressive-relapsing multiple sclerosis were recorded as disease courses, and subtype annotation was lacking for some patients. A subset of samples was prepared in parallel using single-end sample barcoding, then pooled and co-amplified after Illumina adapter ligation. The multiple sclerosis patient repertoires were compared with roughly twelve previously published healthy control repertoires from donors aged 6 to 25 years.

Notes on this clonotype: Its binding antigen is unknown. No base qualities exist here, and no much larger clone lies one base off it.

To demonstrate the VDJtools post-analysis software, TCR beta repertoires were profiled from the peripheral blood of about 13 young patients with multiple sclerosis. The patients with multiple sclerosis were children and adolescents between roughly 6 and 17 years of age. V and J are truncated by 4 bases and 1 base respectively, leaving an intervening sequence of 18 bases. From the cysteine up to the phenylalanine, the CDR3 has a length of 17 residues. The kept DNA is CDR3 alone, 51 bases in frame from the first base. CDR1 and CDR2, looked up from the germline V gene, are SGHRS and YFSETQ. The paper's findings and limits, for the study overall: Significantly higher frequencies in patients than in controls were found for five or six TRBV segments, including TRBV5-6, TRBV5-1 and TRBV20-1. When samples were clustered directly using the F measure, samples prepared in the same batch co-clustered strongly, which prompted a batch-effect correction. Normalized Chao1 diversity was significantly lower in multiple sclerosis patients than controls, suggesting substantial peripheral T-cell clonal expansion. The control group was slightly older than the multiple sclerosis patient group.

Libraries were made using PCR. TCRdb lists the instrument as Illumina HiSeq 2500. To reduce PCR and sequencing biases, unique molecular identifiers were incorporated into the TCR beta cDNA libraries. Per 1 to 10 million input T cells, roughly 500,000 cDNA molecules were obtained, such that each molecule approximated one T cell. The same protocol used for the earlier healthy control dataset was applied to prepare and sequence the patient libraries. Samples belonging to the same batch were prepared together, multiplexed and sequenced on a shared HiSeq lane. The authors' analysis ran thus. Raw barcoded reads were processed with MIGEC, and single-read molecular identifier groups were discarded before consensus assembly and CDR3 extraction. VDJtools was used for post-analysis of the clonotype tables, with diversity normalized by down-sampling every dataset to the smallest sample size. To correct batch-related cross-sample contamination, repertoire overlap clustering matched CDR3 amino acid sequences but not nucleotide sequences. TCRdb reanalyzed the raw reads on its own, using fastp at Q25 for trimming and MiXCR for clone calling, and kept in-frame beta chains. One record per CDR3 amino acid sequence lists the most common genes and DNA. In this record, the V and J calls reflect TCRdb's handling and not the investigators' own analysis. For this sample there are more than 450,000 distinct CDR3 sequences; about 40% appear just once. The ten largest make up around 1.7% of the sample.

The material sequenced was blood. The rearrangement joined TRBV5-1 to TRBJ2-1; D gene: possibly TRBD1, on 6 matching bases. The sequence was obtained from a girl aged 10 to 17 with multiple sclerosis. The DNA sequence reads TGCGCCAGCAGCGACGGTACGGGGCAGGGGTCCTACAATGAGCAGTTCTTC. It encodes CASSDGTGQGSYNEQFF.